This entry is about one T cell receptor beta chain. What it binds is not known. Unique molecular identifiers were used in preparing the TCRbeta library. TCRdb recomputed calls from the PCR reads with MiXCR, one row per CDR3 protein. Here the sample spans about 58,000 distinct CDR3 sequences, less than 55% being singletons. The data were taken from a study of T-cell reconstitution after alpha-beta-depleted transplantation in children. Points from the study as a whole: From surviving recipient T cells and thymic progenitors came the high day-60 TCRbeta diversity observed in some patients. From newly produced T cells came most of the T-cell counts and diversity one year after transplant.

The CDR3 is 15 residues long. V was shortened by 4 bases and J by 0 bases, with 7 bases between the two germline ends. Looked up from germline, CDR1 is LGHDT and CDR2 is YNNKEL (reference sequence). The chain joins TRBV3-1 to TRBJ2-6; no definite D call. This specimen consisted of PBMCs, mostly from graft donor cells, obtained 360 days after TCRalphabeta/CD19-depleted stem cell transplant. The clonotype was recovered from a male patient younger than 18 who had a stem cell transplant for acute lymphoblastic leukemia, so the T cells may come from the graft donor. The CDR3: CASSPPISGANVLTF. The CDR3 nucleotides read TGTGCCAGCAGCCCCCCTATCTCTGGGGCCAACGTCCTGACTTTC.